Below are 14 T cell receptor beta chains sequenced from a single sample in a study of T-cell memory formation after mild COVID-19. In TCRdb, the 5' RACE reads were re-called with MiXCR into one record per CDR3 protein. This table holds roughly 560,000 distinct CDR3 sequences, roughly 22% found once. Sequencing was carried out using PBMCs or a T cell subset sorted from them (not recorded which). These receptors were taken from an adult woman who had mild COVID-19 (a few samples of this study predate the infection). Cell type and time point are not known.

This clonotype appeared a few times. The rearrangement joins TRBV6-5 to TRBJ2-2, with unresolved D. The CDR3 loop spans 17 amino acids. Per the germline V gene, CDR1 is MNHEY and CDR2 is SVGAGI. V lost 7 bases, J lost 6 bases, and 24 bases lay in between. This CDR3 is CASTGTLRWSVSGELFF. DNA of the CDR3: TGTGCCAGCACCGGAACGCTTCGGTGGTCGGTCTCCGGGGAGCTGTTTTTT.

J is TRBJ1-5 and V is TRBV7-9; 8 bases are shared with TRBD1. Germline CDR1 is SEHNR and CDR2 is FQNEAQ (reference sequence). J was trimmed by 5 bases and V by 1 base; bases with no gene match: 7. The length of the CDR3 is 16 residues. The CDR3 loop is CASSLGTGTGDQPQHF. The CDR3 DNA follows: TGTGCCAGCAGCTTAGGGACCGGGACAGGTGATCAGCCCCAGCATTTT.

This chain connects TRBV7-2 to TRBJ2-1, with D uncertain. This CDR3 has 12 residues. V was trimmed by 2 bases and J by 10 bases, leaving 9 bases between them. Germline V gives CDR1 SGHTA, CDR2 FQGNSA. The CDR3 region has the DNA TGTGCCAGCAGCTTAAACCGGGCCGAGCAGTTCTTC. Translation: CASSLNRAEQFF.

This clonotype was detected ten times or more. The V call is TRBV5-5, the J call TRBJ1-6; the match to TRBD1 covers 10 bases. Germline V gene sequence: CDR1 SGHKS, CDR2 YYEKEE (reference sequence). Trimming cost V 3 bases and J 7 bases; bases outside gene matches: 4. This CDR3 is built from 15 residues. The CDR3 spells CASSYGTGANSPLHF. The CDR3 nucleotides are TGTGCCAGCAGCTACGGGACAGGGGCGAATTCACCCCTCCACTTT.

The V gene is TRBV4-1, the J gene TRBJ2-3; D is possibly TRBD1 (6 bases). Germline V gene sequence: CDR1 MGHRA, CDR2 YSYEKL. V lost 4 bases and J lost 6, with 17 bases in between. The CDR3 is 15 residues long. This CDR3 reads CASSPARGQRDTQYF. CDR3 DNA: TGCGCCAGCAGCCCAGCTCGAGGACAGCGGGATACGCAGTATTTT.

Only a few counts were recorded for this clonotype. The gene calls are TRBV5-1 and TRBJ2-7, with TRBD1 matching 8 bases. Germline assignment: CDR1 SGHRS and CDR2 YFSETQ. V lost 1 base and J lost 3; bases outside the gene matches: 3. The CDR3 runs 14 residues. This chain's CDR3 is CASSLNGQGYEQYF. In nucleotides, the CDR3 is TGCGCCAGCAGCTTGAACGGACAGGGCTACGAGCAGTACTTC.

This clonotype was counted only a few times. The V call is TRBV5-1, the J call TRBJ1-2; D gene uncertain. Trimming pared 0 bases from V and 4 bases from J, leaving 7 bases between. The CDR3 loop spans 13 amino acids. CDR1 is SGHRS and CDR2 is YFSETQ in the germline V gene. The CDR3 loop is CASSLEAVYGYTF. As DNA, the CDR3 is TGCGCCAGCAGCTTGGAGGCAGTCTATGGCTACACCTTC.

V usage is TRBV3-1 and J usage is TRBJ1-5; no clear D gene. Trimming cost V 3 bases and J 3 bases, with 6 bases left between them. CDR1 and CDR2 from the germline V gene are LGHDT and YNNKEL (reference sequence). This CDR3 has 13 residues. CDR3 sequence (DNA): TGTGCCAGCAGCCAGAGGCCCAATCAGCCCCAGCATTTT. It specifies CASSQRPNQPQHF.

The table lists this clonotype with a few counts. For the CDR3, the DNA is TGTGCCACCAGCAGAGCAGGTTCCTACGAGCAGTACTTC. It codes for CATSRAGSYEQYF. The chain combines TRBV15 with TRBJ2-7; no reliable D call. The germline CDR1 and CDR2 sequences are LNHNV and YYDKDF (reference sequence). Trimming shortened V by 1 base and J by 1 base, and 5 bases separated the two germline ends. This CDR3 contains 13 residues.

The chain couples TRBV7-9 to TRBJ2-7, with TRBD1 matching over 8 bases. Germline assignment: CDR1 SEHNR and CDR2 FQNEAQ (reference sequence). V lost 5 bases and J lost 8; bases outside the gene matches: 8. The CDR3 extends over 13 amino acids. The chain's CDR3 is CASSDRGRGQQYF. The CDR3 DNA reads TGTGCCAGCAGCGACAGGGGAAGGGGCCAGCAGTACTTC.

The rearrangement joins TRBV7-9 to TRBJ2-3; 8 bases are shared with TRBD2. This CDR3 has 16 residues. CDR1 is SEHNR, CDR2 FQNEAQ, per germline (reference sequence). Trimming at V came to 4 bases and at J to 2 bases, leaving 8 bases not matched to a gene. The CDR3 sequence: CASSSIIGGATDTQYF. CDR3 DNA sequence: TGTGCCAGCAGCTCGATTATCGGGGGGGCCACAGATACGCAGTATTTT.

V gene TRBV30 combines with J gene TRBJ2-5, with D perhaps matching TRBD1 (6 bases). Deletions cut 2 bases from V and 0 bases from J, with 16 bases between. Germline values: CDR1 GTSNPN, CDR2 SVGIG (reference sequence). CDR3 length equals 16 residues. DNA for the CDR3: TGTGCCTGGAGTATGTTGGGGGCCTGGTACCAAGAGACCCAGTACTTC. Translated, it gives CAWSMLGAWYQETQYF.

This chain uses TRBV7-2 with TRBJ2-7, with 9 bases fitting TRBD2. Losses at the gene ends were 3 bases for V and 5 bases for J; bases not matched to a gene: 14. Germline lookup yields CDR1 SGHTA and CDR2 FQGNSA. The CDR3 length is 17 residues. CDR3 in DNA: TGTGCCAGCAGCTTTTCACGGCTAGCGGGAACTCCGCACGAGCAGTACTTC. This translates into CASSFSRLAGTPHEQYF.

The sample holds a few counts of this clonotype. The CDR3 reads CASSTSPANVLTF. CDR3 DNA sequence: TGTGCCAGCAGCACAAGCCCAGCCAACGTCCTGACTTTC. This chain connects TRBV14 to TRBJ2-6; D gene uncertain. The CDR3 consists of 13 residues. Germline CDR1 reads SGHDN; CDR2 reads FVKESK. Trimming took off 5 bases at V and 7 bases at J, with 9 bases between the two ends.